What follows describes a single T cell receptor beta chain. This clone has only one observation. Its antigen specificity is not known. Per-nucleotide qualities are absent, and no much larger clonotype sits a single base away. The immunoSEQ assay was applied to genomic DNA to generate the TCR beta chain sequences. The authors' pipeline ran thus. Any CDR3 sequence that did not begin with the conserved framework cysteine at position 104 was removed by hand. Clonality was calculated as one minus the normalized Shannon's Diversity Index, with values ranging from 0 (maximal diversity) to 1 (oligoclonal). Chi-squared comparison-of-proportions tests were used to check whether the frequency of the same CDR3 differed between samples, for example brain versus blood. Public clonotypes were identified by searching immuneACCESS, and similarity to known antiviral clonotypes was assessed with the VDJdb browser. What TCRdb holds here is the immuneACCESS table cut down to in-frame rearrangements. Part of the clones is not present; checked against another copy, under half of the missing clones reflect an unresolved V gene, and the others are unexplained. V and J calls and clone size are copied from that table; D and trimming were computed from the DNA. The sample table contains approximately 77,000 clones; only one count was recorded for about 92% of them. Clones ranked in the top ten supply approximately 1.4% of the sample.

Trimming removed 1 base from V and 0 bases from J, leaving 9 bases between the germline ends. The CDR3 runs 15 residues from the cysteine to the phenylalanine. Kept here is only the CDR3 DNA, which spans 45 bases and is read in frame from base 1. In the germline V gene (reference sequence), CDR1 corresponds to LGHDT and CDR2 to YNNKEL. This sample is drawn from a study of brain T cells in children with intractable seizures (dated by TCRdb to the early 2020s). Study-level background: A NanoString immunology panel was first used to screen resected brain tissue from 40 to 60 pediatric epilepsy surgery cases for immune gene transcripts. About 70% of the 12 selected surgery cases also had pre-surgery blood sequenced, which left four cases with brain tissue only. Overall study outcomes, separate from this receptor: Because sequencing depth was different between pre-surgery and post-surgery blood, clones absent from the pre-surgery sample may reflect undersampling. Viral specificity was inferred only from CDR3 sequence similarity, and patients' HCMV serostatus was unknown.

The time point label, as the study defines it: resected brain tissue, or blood drawn just prior to surgery. The surgery cases with the highest brain T cell transcript signatures were chosen for TCR beta chain sequencing of brain tissue, and also of blood when blood was available. Prior to surgery, the patients had been treated with at least one anti-epileptic drug. TCR-sequenced patients were children with drug-resistant epilepsy due to tuberous sclerosis complex, focal cortical dysplasia, Rasmussen encephalitis or hemimegalencephaly. Bulk genomic DNA was isolated from unsorted brain tissue and whole blood using the Monarch genomic DNA purification kit.

The receptor was derived from a boy under two years old with tuberous sclerosis and intractable seizures. This receptor chain uses TRBV3-1 (or the pseudogene TRBV3-2) and TRBJ1-1; a tentative D match to TRBD1 spans 6 bases. This specimen was peripheral blood, taken at surgery. Here the CDR3 is given as CASSQVGGLNTEAFF. DNA sequence: TGTGCCAGCAGCCAAGTGGGGGGCCTGAACACTGAAGCTTTCTTT.